This T cell receptor (beta chain) derives from a study of blood T cell repertoires in COVID-19. CDR3 length: 13 residues. V trimming: 2 bases; J trimming: 7 bases; junction bases outside the gene matches: 4. Germline assignment: CDR1 MNHEY and CDR2 SVGEGT. Measured with immunoSEQ multiplex PCR; TCRdb has only the in-frame clones, and not every one. Altogether approximately 160,000 clones are present, roughly four fifths being singletons, with the ten largest covering under 8.5%. The clonotype comes from a man aged 35-49 years who had recovered from COVID-19. The chain uses TRBV6-2 or TRBV6-3 and TRBJ1-2; TRBD1 matches 7 bases. The sample comprised peripheral blood. In DNA form, the CDR3 reads TGTGCCAGCAGTTACCCAGGGGGAAGTGGCTACACCTTC. Amino acid sequence: CASSYPGGSGYTF.